These T cell receptor beta chains were read from a single sample in a study of cytomegalovirus exposure and HLA in healthy donors. Clones were read by immunoSEQ multiplex PCR, and TCRdb kept only the in-frame ones, dropping some. The sample lists 35,000 to 50,000 clones, approximately 93% occurring once. The source material was PBMCs. Source of these receptors: a young woman in good health and CMV-seronegative. Both conserved end residues are part of each CDR3. D genes are given only for firm matches. Clone size is stated in some rows and not others, as once, few, many or a class when expanded.

J gene | clone size | D gene | V gene | CDR3 DNA | CDR3 protein
TRBJ2-5 | . | TRBD2 | TRBV5-1 | TGCGCCAGCAGCACAATAGCGGGAGCGGGGGAGACCCAGTACTTC | CASSTIAGAGETQYF
TRBJ2-1 | . | TRBD2 | TRBV7-3 | TGTGCCAGCAGCTCATTGGTCGGACTAGCGGGGGATGAGCAGTTCTTC | CASSSLVGLAGDEQFF
TRBJ2-3 | . | . | TRBV28 | TGTGCCAGCAGTTTCTCCAGGGGCATAGATACGCAGTATTTT | CASSFSRGIDTQYF
TRBJ1-4 | . | TRBD1 | TRBV6-6 | TGTGCCAGCGGACAGGGTGAAAAACTGTTTTTT | CASGQGEKLFF
TRBJ1-2 | . | TRBD1 | TRBV29-1 | TGCAGCGTTGAAGACGGACAGGGGTCATGGGGCTACACCTTC | CSVEDGQGSWGYTF
TRBJ1-3 | . | . | TRBV7-9 | TGTGCCAGCAGCCGGACAGAAAGCTCTGGAAACACCATATATTTT | CASSRTESSGNTIYF
TRBJ2-1 | . | . | TRBV7-2 | TGTGCCAGCAGCTCAGTGGTTGGGGCTTCCTACAATGAGCAGTTCTTC | CASSSVVGASYNEQFF
TRBJ1-5 | . | TRBD1 | TRBV2 | TGTGCCAGCAGGGTCGGACAGGCCCAGCAGCCCCAGCATTTT | CASRVGQAQQPQHF
TRBJ2-1 | . | . | TRBV5-1 | TGCGCCAGCAGCTTGGGTGGGGCCTCCTACAATGAGCAGTTCTTC | CASSLGGASYNEQFF
TRBJ2-3 | . | TRBD2 | TRBV29-1 | TGCAGCGTTGTGGGGTTGACTAGCGGGGGATCAGATACGCAGTATTTT | CSVVGLTSGGSDTQYF
TRBJ2-7 | . | . | TRBV5-1 | TGCGCCAGCAGCTTGGAAAGCGCCAACTACGAGCAGTACTTC | CASSLESANYEQYF
TRBJ2-7 | . | TRBD1 | TRBV6-1 | TGTGCCAGCAGTGAAGAAACAGGGGGCTCCTACGAGCAGTACTTC | CASSEETGGSYEQYF
TRBJ2-2 | . | TRBD1 | TRBV7-9 | TGTGCCAGCAGCTACACCGGGACAGGCGCCTTCGGGGAGCTGTTTTTT | CASSYTGTGAFGELFF
TRBJ2-2 | . | . | TRBV6-1 | TGTGCCAGCAGTGATGAGGGATCTATTGCCGGGGAGCTGTTTTTT | CASSDEGSIAGELFF
TRBJ2-1 | once | . | TRBV11-1 | TGTGCCAGCAGCTTAGCTCCAGGGGGGTATGTTGATGAGCAGTTCTTC | CASSLAPGGYVDEQFF
TRBJ2-7 | . | . | TRBV19 | TGTGCCAGTAGTATCTACCATAGCGATTTCACAACCTACGAGCAGTACTTC | CASSIYHSDFTTYEQYF
TRBJ1-1 | few | . | TRBV10-3 | TGTGCCATCAGTGAGGGCAGTTTCTACACTGAAGCTTTCTTT | CAISEGSFYTEAFF
TRBJ2-7 | . | TRBD1 | TRBV7-9 | TGTGCCAGCAGCCGCTCCGGGACAGGGTTCTACGAGCAGTACTTC | CASSRSGTGFYEQYF
TRBJ1-4 | . | . | TRBV20-1 | TGCAGTGCTAGGGGACAAGAAAAACTGTTTTTT | CSARGQEKLFF
TRBJ1-1 | . | TRBD1 | TRBV6-1 | TGTGCCAGCAACCAGGACAGGAGGAACACTGAAGCTTTCTTT | CASNQDRRNTEAFF
TRBJ2-7 | . | . | TRBV7-9 | TGTGCCAGCAGCTCCCCGACTGTACGCCACGAGCAGTACTTC | CASSSPTVRHEQYF
TRBJ1-4 | . | TRBD1 | TRBV28 | TGTGCCAGCAGGACAGGGGAGGAAAAACTGTTTTTT | CASRTGEEKLFF
TRBJ1-1 | . | TRBD1 | TRBV5-6 | TGTGCCAGCAGCAACTCAGGGGGCACGACTGAAGCTTTCTTT | CASSNSGGTTEAFF
TRBJ1-4 | . | TRBD1 | TRBV15 | TGTGCCACCACCCCAGGGGGCGCGGATGAAAAACTGTTTTTT | CATTPGGADEKLFF
TRBJ1-6 | once | . | TRBV2 | TGTGCCAGCAGTGATGTCGGAGGGTATTCACCCCTCCACTTT | CASSDVGGYSPLHF
TRBJ2-2 | . | . | TRBV5-5 | TGTGCCAGCAGCTTGGACCCGGGACATAACACCGGGGAGCTGTTTTTT | CASSLDPGHNTGELFF
TRBJ2-1 | . | TRBD2 | TRBV9 | TGTGCCAGCAGCCCCCGGGGAGGGAACAATGAGCAGTTCTTC | CASSPRGGNNEQFF
TRBJ1-1 | . | . | TRBV27 | TGTGCCAGCCGCGGAGGGACTGAAGCTTTCTTT | CASRGGTEAFF
TRBJ2-5 | . | . | TRBV28 | TGTGCCAGCAGTCCCCCAGGGGCCCAAGAGACCCAGTACTTC | CASSPPGAQETQYF
TRBJ2-3 | . | . | TRBV10-3 | TGTGCCATCAGGGACACCCGCACAGATACGCAGTATTTT | CAIRDTRTDTQYF